This T cell receptor (beta chain) was retrieved from a study of blood T cells in healthy people across ages. Germline CDR1 is SGHDN and CDR2 is FVKESK. The CDR3 covers 14 residues. V was clipped by 1 base and J by 0 bases, with 7 bases between them. The authors ran a second PCR of about 6 to 11 cycles using a sample-barcoded 5' primer and a J-beta primer mix. Each cDNA molecule carried a tag from a template-switch adaptor that contained 12 random nucleotides. From the 5' RACE reads, TCRdb called clonotypes with MiXCR, one entry per CDR3 protein. The sample carries about 1,400,000 distinct CDR3 sequences, 45% to 70% recorded once. Remarks on this clonotype: The antigen remains undetermined.

The study's findings and limits: Naive T cell percentage by flow cytometry tracked strongly with beta diversity. The fall in TCR beta diversity per million T cells was roughly linear with age.

The chain links TRBV14 to TRBJ2-7; D is ambiguous. The sequenced sample was blood. The receptor comes from a man in his late teens or twenties in good health. Here the CDR3 reads CASSQVGLSYEQYF. The CDR3 DNA is TGTGCCAGCAGCCAAGTAGGCCTCTCCTACGAGCAGTACTTC.